One T cell receptor beta chain is described in this entry. Its target is not known. Produced via immunoSEQ multiplex PCR; TCRdb's table is partial and in-frame only. The sample holds roughly 75,000 clones, approximately 87% seen once. Collection occurred without any documented infections or immune events in donors. The data derive from a study of identifying expanded T cells in peripheral blood. General study points: Variance in clone template counts between approximately 2-week samples significantly increased with total template count across all healthy donors. Differentially abundant clones: roughly 1.3 between replicates, 16.4 at approximately 14 days, 19 to 20 at four.

Germline loops: CDR1 MNHNS, CDR2 SASEGT. Trimming took off 8 bases at V and 9 bases at J, with 16 bases between the two ends. CDR3 size: 13 residues. This chain links TRBV6-1 with TRBJ2-2; D unresolved. Sequenced sample: blood. The source is a person aged 18 to 75 in good health. CDR3 DNA: TGTGCCAGCGACACGGCCCCGACCAGGGAGCTGTTTTTT. This encodes CASDTAPTRELFF.